What follows are 29 T cell receptor beta chains derived from one specimen sequenced in a study of CXCR3-negative and CXCR3-positive naive CD8 T cells. With UMI labels, 5' RACE was used to prepare the TRB cDNA libraries. From its re-call of the 5' RACE reads, TCRdb lists each CDR3 protein once, without DNA. Its listing shows some 130,000 distinct CDR3 sequences. The sample taken for sequencing was naive CXCR3- CD8+ T cells from blood. This sample's subset: CD45RO-CCR7+CD27+CD95- naive CD8+ T cells lacking CXCR3 (TNR3-). The source of these receptors is a human donor in good health. Some clones in this sample may be carry-over from other donors' samples.

The chain has TRBV29-1 and TRBJ2-2; TCRdb lists TRBD1, though no DNA is available to test this call. CDR1 SQVTM and CDR2 ANQGSEA come from the germline V gene. The CDR3 has 13 residues. The CDR3: CSGRQGNTGELFF.

The gene calls are TRBV12-3 or TRBV12-4 and TRBJ2-2; TCRdb calls TRBD2, which cannot be checked without DNA. CDR3 length equals 15 residues. This CDR3 reads CASSRPNGDTGELFF.

This rearrangement joins TRBV29-1 to TRBJ2-3; without DNA, the TCRdb call of TRBD1 cannot be checked. This CDR3 is built from 13 residues. CDR1 is SQVTM and CDR2 is ANQGSEA in the germline V gene. The CDR3 spells CSVRTGKTDTQYF.

The V gene is TRBV18, the J gene TRBJ1-2; TCRdb calls TRBD1, which cannot be checked without DNA. Germline lookup yields CDR1 KGHSH and CDR2 LQKENI. There are 16 residues in the CDR3. The CDR3 reads CASSPVVRGQGHGYTF.

The chain recombines TRBV19 with TRBJ1-3; the TRBD1 assignment by TCRdb is unverifiable without DNA. The germline gives CDR1 LNHDA, CDR2 SQIVND (reference sequence). CDR3 length: 15 amino acids. The CDR3 spells CASSVDTDTGNTIYF. The full variable domain, with the rest looked up from reference TRBV19 and TRBJ1-3, is DGGITQSPKYLFRKEGQNVTLSCEQNLNHDAMYWYRQDPGQGLRLIYYSQIVNDFQKGDIAEGYSVSREKKESFPLTVTSAQKNPTAFYLCASSVDTDTGNTIYFGEGSWLTVV.

The chain uses TRBV28 and TRBJ2-1; TCRdb's D gene call, TRBD1, goes unchecked for lack of DNA. The CDR3 length is 19 residues. Germline CDR1 MDHEN, CDR2 SYDVKM. CDR3 region: CVTSSLWAGSGGGVDEQFF.

The J gene is TRBJ2-6, the V gene TRBV7-9; there is no DNA to check the TCRdb D call of TRBD2. This CDR3 is 19 amino acids long. CDR1 is SEHNR, CDR2 FQNEAQ, per germline (reference sequence). CDR3 loop: CASSPYEGTDPSGANVLTF.

The chain combines TRBV5-1 with TRBJ1-2; TCRdb picks TRBD1, but there is no DNA to check that call. The length of the CDR3 is 12 residues. Germline V gene data show CDR1 as SGHRS and CDR2 as YFSETQ. This chain's CDR3 is CASSPGFGGYTF.

The chain couples TRBV5-1 to TRBJ2-5. The CDR3 totals 14 residues. Germline V gives CDR1 SGHRS, CDR2 YFSETQ. The CDR3 here is CASSLVGYQETQYF.

The V and J genes are TRBV29-1 and TRBJ2-6. This CDR3 comprises 15 residues. Looked up from germline, CDR1 is SQVTM and CDR2 is ANQGSEA. CDR3: CSVEVKSSGANVLTF.

The chain recombines TRBV29-1 with TRBJ2-7. CDR3 length: 12 amino acids. The germline gives CDR1 SQVTM, CDR2 ANQGSEA. CDR3 amino acids: CSVAVRWDEQYF.

The rearrangement joins TRBV5-1 to TRBJ2-7; TCRdb picks TRBD1, but there is no DNA to check that call. This CDR3 comprises 14 residues. Per germline, CDR1 SGHRS and CDR2 YFSETQ. CDR3 protein: CASGDGTGTREQYF.

The V call is TRBV27, the J call TRBJ2-1; absent DNA, TCRdb's TRBD2 call cannot be checked. CDR3 length equals 16 residues. Germline values: CDR1 MNHEY, CDR2 SMNVEV (reference sequence). CDR3 loop: CASGHLSGRAKNEQFF.

This rearrangement joins TRBV25-1 to TRBJ1-1. CDR1 and CDR2 from the germline V gene are MGHDK and SYGVNS. There are 14 residues in the CDR3. CDR3: CASSEFYQNTEAFF.

CDR3 loop: CASSSTSGAYEQYF. The chain links TRBV27 to TRBJ2-7; TCRdb picks TRBD2, but there is no DNA to check that call. CDR3 length equals 14 residues. Germline CDR1 is MNHEY and CDR2 is SMNVEV (reference sequence).

The chain is built from TRBV4-1 and TRBJ2-3; the TRBD2 assignment by TCRdb is unverifiable without DNA. CDR3 size: 17 residues. Germline loops: CDR1 MGHRA, CDR2 YSYEKL. This chain's CDR3 is CASSQALLAGATDTQYF.

The chain couples TRBV12-3 or TRBV12-4 to TRBJ2-3; checking the TCRdb D call of TRBD2 is not possible without DNA. This CDR3 has 14 amino acids. CDR3: CASGRLGPTDTQYF.

The chain is built from TRBV7-9 and TRBJ2-1; checking the TCRdb D call of TRBD2 is not possible without DNA. This CDR3 contains 16 residues. Per the germline V gene, CDR1 is SEHNR and CDR2 is FQNEAQ (reference sequence). The CDR3 spells CASSRILAGELDEQFF.

This chain joins TRBV5-1 and TRBJ2-7; TCRdb returns TRBD1, unconfirmable since there is no DNA. In germline, CDR1 is SGHRS, CDR2 YFSETQ. The CDR3 covers 14 residues. The CDR3: CASSRLGTGSEQYF.

This chain links TRBV5-4 with TRBJ2-3. The CDR3 extends over 14 amino acids. Germline-derived CDR1 and CDR2 are SGHNT and YYREEE (reference sequence). CDR3: CASSKSGGADTQYF. Combining the CDR3 with reference TRBV5-4 and TRBJ2-3 gives the whole variable domain ETGVTQSPTHLIKTRGQQVTLRCSSQSGHNTVSWYQQALGQGPQFIFQYYREEENGRGNFPPRFSGLQFPNYSSELNVNALELDDSALYLCASSKSGGADTQYFGPGTRLTVL.

The chain is built from TRBV7-6 and TRBJ1-1; TCRdb's D call of TRBD1 is untestable without DNA. CDR1 and CDR2 (germline): SGHVS, FNYEAQ. The CDR3 length is 13 residues. CDR3 in amino acids: CASSGGLNTEAFF. The full variable domain, completed using reference TRBV7-6 and TRBJ1-1, is GAGVSQSPRYKVTKRGQDVALRCDPISGHVSLYWYRQALGQGPEFLTYFNYEAQQDKSGLPNDRFSAERPEGSISTLTIQRTEQRDSAMYRCASSGGLNTEAFFGQGTRLTVV.

CDR3 amino acids: CSVMGGQHYEQYF. This chain links TRBV29-1 with TRBJ2-7; TCRdb names TRBD1, which stays unverified in the absence of DNA. The CDR3 has 13 amino acids. The germline gives CDR1 SQVTM, CDR2 ANQGSEA.

The chain employs TRBV12-3 or TRBV12-4 and TRBJ1-1; TCRdb selects TRBD1, and the lack of DNA leaves this call unchecked. The CDR3 has 15 residues. The CDR3 spells CASRETGSLVSEAFF.

This chain connects TRBV28 to TRBJ2-5; the D call from TCRdb, TRBD2, cannot be confirmed without DNA. Germline V gene data show CDR1 as MDHEN and CDR2 as SYDVKM. This CDR3 is built from 16 residues. CDR3 protein: CASSLLLGPPQETQYF.

The genes are TRBV20-1 and TRBJ1-1; checking the TCRdb D call of TRBD1 is not possible without DNA. Germline CDR1 is DFQATT and CDR2 is SNEGSKA (reference sequence). The CDR3 loop spans 20 amino acids. CDR3 loop: CSAILPMLQGDRDMNTEAFF.

The V and J genes are TRBV12-3 or TRBV12-4 and TRBJ2-7. The CDR3 consists of 12 residues. The CDR3 here is CASSLLRWEQYF.

The rearrangement uses TRBV7-2 and TRBJ2-7. Germline values: CDR1 SGHTA, CDR2 FQGNSA. The CDR3 covers 15 residues. CDR3 loop: CASSLDGGGSYEQYF.

The chain combines TRBV28 with TRBJ1-4; TCRdb outputs TRBD1, but without DNA this stays unchecked. CDR3 length equals 14 residues. Germline V CDR1 and CDR2: MDHEN, SYDVKM. The CDR3: CASSSWGHNEKLFF.

The gene calls are TRBV5-1 and TRBJ2-7; TCRdb proposes TRBD2, but this gene call is untestable without DNA. The CDR3 runs 14 residues. CDR1 is SGHRS, CDR2 YFSETQ, per germline. The CDR3 sequence: CASSFYSGSYEQCF.